The 13 T cell receptor beta chains given below trace back to one sample, sequenced in a study of CD8+ T cells in alopecia areata (dated by TCRdb to the late 2010s). The library was built by means of the immunoSEQ multiplex PCR assay. RNA was extracted from all samples and reverse transcribed into cDNA, which served as template for TCR sequencing. TCRdb stores this immuneACCESS table with in-frame sequences only. Part of the clones is absent; in the studies checked, under half of the shortfall reflects unresolved V genes, and no reason is known for the rest. Across this sample there are about 150,000 clones, with less than 70% seen only once. The ten largest clones add up to about a sixth of the sample. In the paper's terms, the time point label means: less than five weeks on oral tofacitinib. The treatment or condition label corresponds to: oral pan-JAK inhibitor, 5-10 mg twice daily. The sequences come from CD8+ T cells sorted from blood, collected at week 4, from a patient treated with tofacitinib. These receptors were taken from a human donor with alopecia areata.

The rearrangement links TRBV5-1 to TRBJ1-1; 7 nucleotides line up with TRBD1. The CDR3 runs to 13 residues. Germline assignment: CDR1 SGHRS and CDR2 YFSETQ. Unmatched junction bases numbered 2, after V lost 3 bases and J lost 3 bases. Here the CDR3 reads CASSSGQDTEAFF. CDR3 in DNA: TGCGCCAGCAGCTCCGGACAGGACACTGAAGCTTTCTTT. Filled out from reference TRBV5-1 and TRBJ1-1, the complete variable domain reads KAGVTQTPRYLIKTRGQQVTLSCSPISGHRSVSWYQQTPGQGLQFLFEYFSETQRNKGNFPGRFSGRQFSNSRSEMNVSTLELGDSALYLCASSSGQDTEAFFGQGTRLTVV.

The chain employs TRBV5-6 and TRBJ1-1; D gene ambiguous. V was cut by 4 bases and J by 8 bases, with 18 bases left in between. The CDR3 consists of 14 residues. CDR1 SGHDT and CDR2 YYEEEE come from the germline V gene. The CDR3 nucleotides read TGTGCCAGCAGCCCCGGCCCCTTGAAGGAGGAAGCTTTCTTT. Amino acids: CASSPGPLKEEAFF.

In this sample, this clone turned up a few times. The chain couples TRBV27 to TRBJ2-2; D is uncertain. The V and J ends lost 4 bases and 7 bases respectively, with 10 bases between them. Germline V gene data show CDR1 as MNHEY and CDR2 as SMNVEV (reference sequence). The CDR3 contains 13 residues. The CDR3 is CASSSDLGGELFF. CDR3 in DNA: TGTGCCAGCAGTTCGGATTTGGGCGGGGAGCTGTTTTTT.

The rearrangement joins TRBV13 to TRBJ1-2; D not resolved. CDR1 is PRHDT, CDR2 FYEKMQ, per germline (reference sequence). V was trimmed by 6 bases and J by 1 base, leaving 15 bases between them. The CDR3 is 15 residues long. The CDR3 DNA is TGTGCCAGCAGTCCCGAAGAGGAAGGTAACTATGGCTACACCTTC. Its translation: CASSPEEEGNYGYTF.

This chain connects TRBV27 to TRBJ2-5, with 7 nucleotides matching TRBD1. The germline V gene has CDR1 MNHEY and CDR2 SMNVEV (reference sequence). With 6 bases clipped from V and 4 bases from J, the junction kept 8 bases outside the gene matches. This CDR3 spans 14 amino acids. CDR3 amino acids: CASSYTGAGETQYF. As DNA, the CDR3 is TGTGCCAGCAGCTATACAGGGGCAGGAGAGACCCAGTACTTC.

This chain uses TRBV15 with TRBJ1-5; a weak D match, TRBD1 (5 bases). CDR1 is LNHNV and CDR2 is YYDKDF in the germline V gene (reference sequence). V lost 0 bases to trimming and J lost 0 bases, with 12 bases between them. This CDR3 comprises 17 residues. The CDR3: CATSRDIRGYSNQPQHF. The CDR3 coding sequence is TGTGCCACCAGCAGAGATATCCGGGGGTATAGCAATCAGCCCCAGCATTTT. The whole variable domain, remainder taken from reference TRBV15 and TRBJ1-5, is DAMVIQNPRYQVTQFGKPVTLSCSQTLNHNVMYWYQQKSSQAPKLLFHYYDKDFNNEADTPDNFQSRRPNTSFCFLDIRSPGLGDTAMYLCATSRDIRGYSNQPQHFGDGTRLSIL.

Concerning this clone itself: The DNA is omitted, as the CDR3 cannot be located on it reliably, and the CDR3 follows TCRdb's listing. J is TRBJ2-2 and V is TRBV21-1; whether TRBD2, the table's D call, matches the DNA was not checked. TRBV21-1 is a known pseudogene. The CDR3 spans 16 residues, counting both ends. The chain's CDR3 is CASSKFGGGNTGELFF.

This clone is termed medium-sized. The chain has TRBV5-4 and TRBJ1-1, with D perhaps TRBD1 (6 bases). V dropped 0 bases and J dropped 4 bases, with 13 bases sitting between them. The V gene's germline CDR1 is SGHNT and CDR2 YYREEE (reference sequence). The CDR3 sequence is 15 residues long. The chain's CDR3 is CASSLVGEGVTEAFF. The DNA for the CDR3 is TGTGCCAGCAGCTTGGTAGGGGAGGGGGTCACTGAAGCTTTCTTT. Based on the CDR3 plus reference TRBV5-4 and TRBJ1-1, the full variable domain is ETGVTQSPTHLIKTRGQQVTLRCSSQSGHNTVSWYQQALGQGPQFIFQYYREEENGRGNFPPRFSGLQFPNYSSELNVNALELDDSALYLCASSLVGEGVTEAFFGQGTRLTVV.

Only one count was recorded for this clone. The gene calls are TRBV5-6 and TRBJ1-1, with D maybe TRBD1 (6 bases). Germline assignment: CDR1 SGHDT and CDR2 YYEEEE. The CDR3 loop spans 13 amino acids. The V end lost 4 bases, the J end lost 4 bases, and 11 bases lay between the germline ends. The CDR3 reads CASSQGGITEAFF. CDR3 DNA sequence: TGTGCCAGCAGCCAAGGGGGGATCACTGAAGCTTTCTTT.

The gene calls are TRBV30 and TRBJ2-5, with 9 bases that match TRBD2. Germline-derived CDR1 and CDR2 are GTSNPN and SVGIG (reference sequence). CDR3 size: 12 residues. The V gene end was trimmed by 5 bases and the J gene end by 7 bases; junction bases not matched to a gene: 5. The CDR3 protein is CAWVLSGGTQYF. The CDR3, as DNA: TGTGCCTGGGTTCTTAGCGGGGGGACCCAGTACTTC.

The chain carries TRBV2 and TRBJ2-5, with TRBD1 matching 7 bases. Germline V gene lookup returns CDR1 SNHLY and CDR2 FYNNEI. This CDR3 has 15 amino acids. Germline trimming cut 1 base from V and 3 bases from J; bases unmatched to any gene: 5. CDR3 region: CASSEGAGGEETQYF. CDR3 DNA sequence: TGTGCCAGCAGTGAAGGGGCAGGGGGAGAAGAGACCCAGTACTTC.

V usage is TRBV27 and J usage is TRBJ1-2, with a tentative D call TRBD1 (5 bases). V was shortened by 3 bases and J by 4 bases, with 12 bases between the two germline ends. This CDR3 region has 14 residues. Per germline, CDR1 MNHEY and CDR2 SMNVEV (reference sequence). The DNA of the CDR3 is TGTGCCAGCAGTTTTCAGGGTGGAACCTATGGCTACACCTTC. Translated, it gives CASSFQGGTYGYTF.

This chain links TRBV7-8 with TRBJ2-5; weak D call: TRBD1 (9 bases). This CDR3 region has 18 residues. From germline, CDR1 is SGHVS and CDR2 FQNEAQ. V lost 1 base and J 7 bases, leaving 25 bases between the germline ends. As DNA, the CDR3 is TGTGCCAGCAGCTTAGACCTATCCGGGACAGGGCGGGAGGTGACCCAGTACTTC. Amino acids: CASSLDLSGTGREVTQYF.